This T cell receptor beta chain was retrieved from a study of cytomegalovirus exposure and HLA in healthy donors. About this clone: As yet, its antigen is unknown.

Overall study results and limits: Per published accounts, TCR beta sequences correctly predicted the HLA-A and HLA-B alleles of most subjects. Reports described diagnosis of cytomegalovirus status by the classifier as highly specific and sensitive. One variant, a missense change in DCLRE1C, was linked in a later analysis to TCR beta V- and J-gene trimming.

This CDR3 has 15 residues. From germline, CDR1 is MDHEN and CDR2 SYDVKM. The V gene end was trimmed by 5 bases and the J gene end by 4 bases; junction bases not matched to a gene: 7. Amplification used 60 Vbeta primers and 13 Jbeta primers. TCRdb's table, derived via immunoSEQ multiplex PCR, lists solely in-frame clones and lacks some. The table records some 69,000 clones, around four fifths of them present only once. V and J are TRBV28 and TRBJ2-1; 8 nucleotides line up with TRBD2. Sequencing input: PBMCs. This receptor was obtained from a woman in her twenties or thirties in good health and CMV-seronegative. The chain's CDR3 is CASSNRAGGYNEQFF. DNA of the CDR3: TGTGCCAGCAGTAACCGGGCGGGAGGATACAATGAGCAGTTCTTC.